This TCR beta chain was recorded in a study of shared clonotypes between healthy human individuals. Profiled with immunoSEQ multiplex PCR; TCRdb holds only in-frame clones, not every one. The table lists around 700,000 clones, more than 70% of them singletons. The V gene's germline CDR1 is KGHSH and CDR2 LQKENI. This CDR3 is built from 15 residues. The V and J ends lost 3 bases and 5 bases respectively, with 13 bases between them. The sequencing input was memory CD4+ T cells sorted from blood. Subset meaning: CD45RA-negative fraction. The receptor was derived from a woman in her 30s in good health. This chain links TRBV18 with TRBJ1-4; D is ambiguous. This chain's CDR3 is CASSPIGELNEKLFF. In nucleotides, the CDR3 is TGTGCCAGCTCACCGATCGGAGAGCTAAATGAAAAACTGTTTTTT.